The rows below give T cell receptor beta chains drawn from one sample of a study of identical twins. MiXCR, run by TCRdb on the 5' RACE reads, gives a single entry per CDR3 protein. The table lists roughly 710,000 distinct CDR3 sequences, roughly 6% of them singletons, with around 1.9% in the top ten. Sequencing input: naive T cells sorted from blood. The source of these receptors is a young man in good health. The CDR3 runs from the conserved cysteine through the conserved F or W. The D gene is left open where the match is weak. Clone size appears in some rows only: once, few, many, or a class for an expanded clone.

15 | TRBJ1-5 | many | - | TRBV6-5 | TGTGCCAGCAGTTACACCGGGGCGGGAGGTCAGCCCCAGCATTTT | CASSYTGAGGQPQHF
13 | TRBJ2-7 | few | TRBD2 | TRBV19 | TGTGCAACCCAGGCTAGCGGGAGCGGGGAGCAGTACTTC | CATQASGSGEQYF
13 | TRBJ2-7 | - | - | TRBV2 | TGTGCCAGCAGTGACCTCCTAACTTACGAGCAGTACTTC | CASSDLLTYEQYF
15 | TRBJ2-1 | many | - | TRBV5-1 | TGCGCCAGCAGCCCGGAGCGGTTCCCCTACAATGAGCAGTTCTTC | CASSPERFPYNEQFF
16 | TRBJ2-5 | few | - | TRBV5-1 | TGCGCCACCCTTCGGCGGGGCACAGATGGATCAGAGACCCAGTACTTC | CATLRRGTDGSETQYF
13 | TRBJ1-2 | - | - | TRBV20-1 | TGCAGTGCTAGCCCTGGCAGGGTGGGTGGCTACACCTTC | CSASPGRVGGYTF
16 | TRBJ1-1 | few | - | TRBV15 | TGTGCCACCAGCAGAGGGGACGTACAGGGGAACACTGAAGCTTTCTTT | CATSRGDVQGNTEAFF
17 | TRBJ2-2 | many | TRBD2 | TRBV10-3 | TGTGCCATCAGTAATCAACAGGGACTAGCGGGATCCGGGGAGCTGTTTTTT | CAISNQQGLAGSGELFF
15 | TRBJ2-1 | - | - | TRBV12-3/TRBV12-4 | TGTGCCAGCAGTCGACTAGGCGGGGCCCCTAATGAGCAGTTCTTC | CASSRLGGAPNEQFF
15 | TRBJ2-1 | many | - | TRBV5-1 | TGCGCCAGCAGCCTAAGGCGGGGAGTGGACAATGAGCAGTTCTTC | CASSLRRGVDNEQFF
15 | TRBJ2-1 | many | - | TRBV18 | TGTGCCAGTGCAGTCGGGGAGAGCTCCTACAATGAGCAGTTCTTC | CASAVGESSYNEQFF
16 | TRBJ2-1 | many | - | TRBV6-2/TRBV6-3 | TGTGCCAGCAGTCCCCACGATGGGGGGAGTTTTGATGAGCAGTTCTTC | CASSPHDGGSFDEQFF
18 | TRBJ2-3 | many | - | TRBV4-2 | TGTGCCAGCAGCCAAGAGGATGCCCTGGCGGGGGCTGCAGATACGCAGTATTTT | CASSQEDALAGAADTQYF
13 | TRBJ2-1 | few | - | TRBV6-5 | TGTGCCAGCAGTTACCTCTCCATGGCTGAGCAGTTCTTC | CASSYLSMAEQFF
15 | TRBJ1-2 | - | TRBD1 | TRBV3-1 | TGTGCCAGCAGCCCGCACAGGGGGCGAGGCTATGGCTACACCTTC | CASSPHRGRGYGYTF
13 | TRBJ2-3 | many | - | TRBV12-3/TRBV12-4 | TGTGCCAGCAGTTTCAGCAGCACAGATACGCAGTATTTT | CASSFSSTDTQYF
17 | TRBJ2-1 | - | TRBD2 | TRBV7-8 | TGTGCCAGCAGTTCTACACCGGGACTAGCGGGAACGAATGAGCAGTTCTTC | CASSSTPGLAGTNEQFF
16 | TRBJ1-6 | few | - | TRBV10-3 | TGTGCCATCAGTGAGACTCGGGCCTCGAGGGATTCACCCCTCCACTTT | CAISETRASRDSPLHF
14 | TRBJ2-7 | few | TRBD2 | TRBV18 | TGTGCCAGCTCACCTCGGACTAGTAGAGGTGAGCAGTACTTC | CASSPRTSRGEQYF
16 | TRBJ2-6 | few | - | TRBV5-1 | TGCGCCAGCAGCTTTACGGCGAGCTCTGGGGCCAACGTCCTGACTTTC | CASSFTASSGANVLTF
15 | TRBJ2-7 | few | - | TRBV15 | TGTGCCACCAGCAGACCGGGACTTGGACTATACGAGCAGTACTTC | CATSRPGLGLYEQYF
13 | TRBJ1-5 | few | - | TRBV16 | TGTGCCAGCAGCCAAGCAGGGTATCAGCCCCAGCATTTT | CASSQAGYQPQHF
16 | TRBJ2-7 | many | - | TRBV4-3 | TGCGCCAGCAGCCAAGATCGCGGGGCGTGGGCCTACGAGCAGTACTTC | CASSQDRGAWAYEQYF
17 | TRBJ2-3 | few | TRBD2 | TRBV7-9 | TGTGCCAGCAGCTTAAGGACTAGCGGGAGAGGTTCAGATACGCAGTATTTT | CASSLRTSGRGSDTQYF
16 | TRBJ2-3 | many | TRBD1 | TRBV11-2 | TGTGCCAGCAGCTTAGCCGGGACAGGGTCCACAGATACGCAGTATTTT | CASSLAGTGSTDTQYF